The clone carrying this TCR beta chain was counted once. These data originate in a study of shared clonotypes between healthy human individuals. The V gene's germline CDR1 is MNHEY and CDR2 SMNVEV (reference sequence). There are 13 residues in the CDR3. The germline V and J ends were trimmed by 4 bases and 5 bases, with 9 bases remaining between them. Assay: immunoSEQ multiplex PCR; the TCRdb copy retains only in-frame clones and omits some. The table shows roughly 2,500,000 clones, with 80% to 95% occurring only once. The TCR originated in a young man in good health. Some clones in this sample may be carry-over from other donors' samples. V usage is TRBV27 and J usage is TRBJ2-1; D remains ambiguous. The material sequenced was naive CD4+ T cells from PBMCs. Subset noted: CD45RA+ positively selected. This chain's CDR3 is CASSSGPHNEQFF. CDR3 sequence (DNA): TGTGCCAGCAGTTCAGGACCGCACAATGAGCAGTTCTTC.